The rows below give T cell receptor beta chains drawn from one sample of a study of cytomegalovirus exposure and HLA in healthy donors. The table came from immunoSEQ multiplex PCR; TCRdb's copy has only in-frame clones and leaves some out. The table has approximately 150,000 clones, 80% seen once. The sequencing input was PBMCs. These receptors were taken from a woman aged 25 to 39 in good health and CMV-seronegative. Both conserved end residues are part of each CDR3. A D gene is named only where the DNA matches it firmly. Clone sizes are given selectively: once, few, many, or a class where the clone is expanded.

NA,NA,TRBJ1-4,TRBV25-1,CASRNGAGVNEKLFF,TGTGCCAGCAGAAATGGGGCAGGGGTTAACGAAAAACTGTTTTTT
NA,NA,TRBJ2-1,TRBV6-6,CASSFAGARYNEQFF,TGTGCCAGCAGTTTCGCGGGGGCTCGCTACAATGAGCAGTTCTTC
TRBD2,NA,TRBJ2-4,TRBV2,CASNSRPARGKVEYF,TGTGCCAGCAATTCAAGACCCGCGCGGGGGAAAGTTGAGTACTTC
NA,NA,TRBJ2-3,TRBV11-2,CASSPPGLASTDTQYF,TGTGCCAGCAGCCCACCGGGACTTGCTAGCACAGATACGCAGTATTTT
NA,NA,TRBJ2-7,TRBV10-3,CAISVRGSSYEQYF,TGTGCCATCAGTGTGCGGGGCAGCTCCTACGAGCAGTACTTC
TRBD1,few,TRBJ1-1,TRBV30,CAWSDGQGGTEAFF,TGTGCCTGGAGTGACGGACAGGGGGGTACTGAAGCTTTCTTT
TRBD2,NA,TRBJ2-1,TRBV30,CAWSVSAGGTYNEQFF,TGTGCCTGGAGTGTATCAGCGGGGGGAACCTACAATGAGCAGTTCTTC
TRBD2,NA,TRBJ2-5,TRBV7-6,CASSSYGLAEGETQYF,TGTGCCAGCAGCTCCTACGGACTAGCGGAGGGAGAGACCCAGTACTTC
TRBD1,few,TRBJ1-1,TRBV9,CASSAGTGVNTEAFF,TGTGCCAGCAGCGCGGGGACAGGGGTGAACACTGAAGCTTTCTTT
TRBD1,NA,TRBJ2-5,TRBV29-1,CSVGIGTALQETQYF,TGCAGCGTTGGGATTGGGACAGCCCTCCAAGAGACCCAGTACTTC
TRBD1,few,TRBJ1-1,TRBV5-1,CASRPGQGRSEAFF,TGCGCCAGCAGACCGGGACAGGGTAGGTCTGAAGCTTTCTTT
NA,NA,TRBJ1-5,TRBV6-6,CASNPRGGYQPQHF,TGTGCCAGCAATCCCAGGGGAGGGTATCAGCCCCAGCATTTT
TRBD1,once,TRBJ2-7,TRBV2,CASSTGGLSYEQYF,TGTGCCAGCAGTACAGGGGGCCTGTCCTACGAGCAATACTTC
NA,NA,TRBJ2-5,TRBV5-4,CASSFLAGGGPKETQYF,TGTGCCAGCAGCTTTCTCGCGGGCGGGGGCCCAAAAGAGACCCAGTACTTC
NA,NA,TRBJ2-1,TRBV7-9,CASSLGPGGWQFF,TGTGCCAGCAGCTTAGGTCCTGGCGGGTGGCAGTTCTTC
NA,NA,TRBJ2-7,TRBV5-1,CASSLAVEQYF,TGCGCCAGCAGCTTGGCCGTCGAGCAGTACTTC
NA,once,TRBJ2-2,TRBV5-4,CASSRGRGGLDAGELFF,TGTGCCAGCAGCCGGGGTAGGGGAGGACTCGACGCCGGGGAGCTGTTTTTT
NA,once,TRBJ1-5,TRBV28,CASSLGRREGTQPQHF,TGTGCCAGCAGTTTGGGAAGGAGGGAAGGTACGCAGCCCCAGCATTTT
TRBD2,NA,TRBJ2-7,TRBV7-2,CASRQLAGAYEQYF,TGTGCCAGCAGGCAACTAGCGGGTGCCTACGAGCAGTACTTC
TRBD1,NA,TRBJ2-7,TRBV11-2,CASSAPQGSSYEQYF,TGTGCCAGCAGCGCCCCACAGGGGAGCTCCTACGAGCAGTACTTC
NA,NA,TRBJ2-1,TRBV6-5,CASSYSEQSPYNEQFF,TGTGCCAGCAGTTACTCTGAACAGAGCCCCTACAATGAGCAGTTCTTC
TRBD1,NA,TRBJ1-6,TRBV7-9,CASSLRFGQGASPLHF,TGTGCCAGCAGCTTAAGATTCGGACAGGGGGCCTCACCCCTCCACTTT
NA,NA,TRBJ2-7,TRBV21-1,CASTSRWEQYF,TGTGCCAGCACATCCCGGTGGGAGCAGTACTTC
TRBD1,NA,TRBJ1-1,TRBV27,CASSIRGPGTEAFF,TGTGCCAGCAGTATCAGGGGGCCGGGCACTGAAGCTTTCTTT
NA,NA,TRBJ1-6,TRBV9,CASSPWDNSYNSPLHF,TGTGCCAGCAGCCCCTGGGACAACTCCTATAATTCACCCCTCCACTTT
NA,NA,TRBJ2-3,TRBV7-3,CASSPPGGPHGVTQYF,TGTGCCAGCAGCCCCCCGGGGGGCCCCCATGGGGTTACGCAGTATTTT
TRBD1,few,TRBJ1-2,TRBV6-6,CASTRDRGNYGYTF,TGTGCCAGCACCCGGGACAGGGGGAACTATGGCTACACCTTC
TRBD2,NA,TRBJ2-3,TRBV4-2,CASSQEGLLAGVPDTQYF,TGTGCCAGCAGCCAAGAGGGACTTCTAGCGGGAGTCCCAGATACGCAGTATTTT
NA,NA,TRBJ2-7,TRBV2,CASSEALQDTLANF,TGTGCCAGCAGTGAAGCGCTTCAAGACACCCTTGCGAACTTC
TRBD1,few,TRBJ2-7,TRBV5-1,CASSRTGDDEQYF,TGCGCCAGCAGTAGGACAGGGGACGACGAGCAGTACTTC
NA,NA,TRBJ1-6,TRBV30,CAWRSRGGTGNNSPLHF,TGTGCCTGGAGATCCCGGGGGGGGACGGGAAATAATTCACCCCTCCACTTT
TRBD1,NA,TRBJ2-3,TRBV7-3,CASSLRGRGFSTDTQYF,TGTGCCAGCAGCTTAAGGGGCAGGGGGTTTAGCACAGATACGCAGTATTTT
NA,NA,TRBJ1-2,TRBV18,CASSVTREAHGYTF,TGTGCCAGCTCGGTGACCCGGGAGGCCCATGGCTACACCTTC